This entry features one T cell receptor (beta chain) sequence. This specimen belongs to a study of technical replicates of blood from a handful of donors. Repertoires were generated with immunoSEQ multiplex PCR, while TCRdb's copy carries only in-frame clones and drops some. The table lists about 83,000 clones, about 95% of them singletons, with approximately 0.25% in the top ten. The sample consisted of T cells isolated from PBMCs. This clonotype was obtained from a human donor in good health.

This chain's CDR3 is CASSLKSPSYGYTF. The CDR3 DNA reads as TGCGCCAGCAGCTTAAAATCCCCCTCCTATGGCTACACCTTC. The chain carries TRBV5-1 and TRBJ1-2, with D unclear. This CDR3 has 14 residues. CDR1 is SGHRS and CDR2 is YFSETQ in the germline V gene. V lost 2 bases and J 4 bases, leaving 12 bases between the germline ends.